The clone carrying this T cell receptor beta chain was detected only once. No antigen is known for it. Targeted sequencing depth ranged from 1 in 200,000 to 1 in 1 million T cells. Generated by immunoSEQ multiplex PCR, the TCRdb table keeps only in-frame clones and is missing some. Altogether tens of thousands of clones are present, 60% to 75% being singletons, with the ten largest covering around 9.1%. CDR3 size: 13 residues. CDR1 and CDR2 from the germline V gene are MNHEY and SVGAGI. V lost 6 bases to trimming and J lost 3 bases; unmatched junction nucleotides: 2. This entry is derived from a study of cytotoxic CD8 clonotypes in ibrutinib-treated CLL. Study results and limitations: Public clonotypes were seen rarely and were contracted or stable on treatment. Samples from sustained-remission and progressing patients were taken at different times. Clonality increased at ibrutinib response, then returned toward baseline at progression.

The source of this sequence is a human donor with chronic lymphocytic leukemia. The sample was PBMCs, taken at disease progression, from a patient treated with ibrutinib. The chain joins TRBV6-5 to TRBJ1-2, with TRBD1 matching over 9 bases. CDR3 coding DNA: TGTGCCAGCAGCCGACAGGGGGACTATGGCTACACCTTC. The encoded protein is CASSRQGDYGYTF.